This is a list of T cell receptor beta chains from one sample in a study of T cell repertoires in cytomegalovirus infection. Antigens of these TCRs are unknown. MiXCR, run by TCRdb on the reads, gives a single entry per CDR3 protein. The data show approximately 120,000 distinct CDR3 sequences, 25% to 30% seen once. Sample: CD8+ T cells from cultured PBMCs, taken from culture after CMV antigen stimulation. The receptors derive from a human donor in good health (CMV status not recorded). Some clones in this sample may be carry-over from other donors' samples. Both conserved end residues are part of each CDR3. Each record gives: clone size, D gene, J gene, V gene, CDR3 protein, CDR3 DNA. D genes are given only for firm matches. Size values are once, few and many counts, or a class for expanded clones, and some rows have none.

.	.	TRBJ2-5	TRBV12-3/TRBV12-4	CASSFLFQETQYF	TGTGCCAGCAGTTTCCTATTTCAAGAGACCCAGTACTTC
many	TRBD2	TRBJ2-5	TRBV7-2	CASSLGGVSGGEETQYF	TGTGCCAGCAGCTTAGGGGGTGTTAGCGGGGGGGAAGAGACCCAGTACTTC
many	.	TRBJ2-7	TRBV7-9	CASSQHPREQYF	TGTGCCAGCAGCCAGCACCCCCGGGAGCAGTACTTC
.	.	TRBJ1-1	TRBV7-9	CASSLGDIPTGTEAFF	TGTGCCAGCAGCTTAGGGGACATCCCAACGGGCACTGAAGCTTTCTTT
many	.	TRBJ2-2	TRBV6-5	CASSYSTGADGELFF	TGTGCCAGCAGTTACTCGACGGGGGCAGACGGGGAGCTGTTTTTT
many	TRBD1	TRBJ1-2	TRBV7-2	CASSYSGTDYGYTF	TGTGCCAGCAGCTACTCCGGGACAGACTATGGCTACACCTTC
few	.	TRBJ2-7	TRBV4-1	CASSQELRHEQYF	TGCGCCAGCAGCCAAGAGTTACGCCACGAGCAGTACTTC
.	.	TRBJ2-3	TRBV5-1	CASRPGSTDTQYF	TGCGCCAGCAGACCAGGGAGCACAGATACGCAGTATTTT
.	.	TRBJ1-2	TRBV2	CASSEFLVTSNYGYTF	TGTGCCAGCAGCGAGTTCCTTGTGACCTCTAACTATGGCTACACCTTC
.	.	TRBJ1-1	TRBV5-4	CASSVGAPGIEAFF	TGTGCCAGCAGCGTGGGGGCGCCGGGGATAGAAGCTTTCTTT
.	.	TRBJ1-1	TRBV7-6	CASSSFGESTEAFF	TGTGCCAGCAGTTCATTCGGGGAATCCACTGAAGCTTTCTTT
.	.	TRBJ1-5	TRBV15	CATSSLGREPQHF	TGTGCCACCAGCTCTCTTGGGAGGGAGCCCCAGCATTTT
many	TRBD1	TRBJ2-5	TRBV12-3/TRBV12-4	CASKRTGTRETQYF	TGTGCCAGCAAAAGGACAGGAACCCGAGAGACCCAGTACTTC
many	TRBD2	TRBJ2-1	TRBV6-5	CASTLLAGGVGNEQFF	TGTGCCAGCACCCTACTAGCGGGGGGAGTTGGCAATGAGCAGTTCTTC
few	.	TRBJ2-2	TRBV12-5	CASGFLLEAANTGELFF	TGTGCTAGTGGTTTTCTCCTAGAGGCAGCGAACACCGGGGAGCTGTTTTTT
many	TRBD2	TRBJ2-3	TRBV7-6	CASSSTSGGTQYF	TGTGCCAGCAGCTCGACTAGCGGGGGGACGCAGTATTTT
few	TRBD2	TRBJ2-3	TRBV7-2	CASSLDLERGSTDTQYF	TGTGCCAGCAGCTTAGATCTTGAGCGGGGAAGCACAGATACGCAGTATTTT
.	TRBD1	TRBJ2-5	TRBV10-3	CAIRNDRGGETQYF	TGTGCCATCAGGAATGACAGGGGTGGAGAGACCCAGTACTTC
few	.	TRBJ2-1	TRBV24-1	CATSDLSSLSYNEQFF	TGTGCCACCAGTGATCTGTCCAGTCTCTCTTACAATGAGCAGTTCTTC
.	.	TRBJ2-1	TRBV19	CASSIDRLVKEQFF	TGTGCCAGTAGTATAGACCGACTAGTAAAGGAGCAGTTCTTC
.	.	TRBJ2-3	TRBV11-2	CASSLVLGSGTQGWGLTDTQYF	TGTGCCAGCAGCTTAGTCCTGGGCTCCGGGACCCAGGGTTGGGGGCTGACAGATACGCAGTATTTT
.	TRBD2	TRBJ2-1	TRBV27	CASSLVSSGGTAYNEQFF	TGTGCCAGCAGTTTAGTGAGTAGCGGGGGAACCGCCTACAATGAGCAGTTCTTC
.	.	TRBJ1-6	TRBV27	CASRERSYNSPLHF	TGTGCCAGCAGAGAGCGATCCTATAATTCACCCCTCCACTTT
.	.	TRBJ2-1	TRBV6-4	CASSDLNRGGSEQFF	TGTGCCAGCAGTGATCTCAACAGGGGGGGGAGTGAGCAGTTCTTC
many	TRBD1	TRBJ2-6	TRBV7-8	CASSLGQGIGGANVLTF	TGTGCCAGCAGCTTGGGACAGGGAATTGGTGGGGCCAACGTCCTGACTTTC
.	.	TRBJ2-4	TRBV15	CATSRTDPLQYF	TGTGCCACCAGCCGTACCGACCCCCTTCAGTACTTC
few	.	TRBJ1-4	TRBV27	CASSLTKNEKLFF	TGTGCCAGCAGTTTAACAAAGAATGAAAAACTGTTTTTT
many	TRBD1	TRBJ2-1	TRBV5-4	CASRLGQGIYNEQFF	TGTGCCAGCAGACTGGGACAGGGAATTTACAATGAGCAGTTCTTC
few	.	TRBJ1-1	TRBV25-1	CASSAGVNTEAFF	TGTGCCAGCTCGGCAGGAGTGAACACTGAAGCTTTCTTT